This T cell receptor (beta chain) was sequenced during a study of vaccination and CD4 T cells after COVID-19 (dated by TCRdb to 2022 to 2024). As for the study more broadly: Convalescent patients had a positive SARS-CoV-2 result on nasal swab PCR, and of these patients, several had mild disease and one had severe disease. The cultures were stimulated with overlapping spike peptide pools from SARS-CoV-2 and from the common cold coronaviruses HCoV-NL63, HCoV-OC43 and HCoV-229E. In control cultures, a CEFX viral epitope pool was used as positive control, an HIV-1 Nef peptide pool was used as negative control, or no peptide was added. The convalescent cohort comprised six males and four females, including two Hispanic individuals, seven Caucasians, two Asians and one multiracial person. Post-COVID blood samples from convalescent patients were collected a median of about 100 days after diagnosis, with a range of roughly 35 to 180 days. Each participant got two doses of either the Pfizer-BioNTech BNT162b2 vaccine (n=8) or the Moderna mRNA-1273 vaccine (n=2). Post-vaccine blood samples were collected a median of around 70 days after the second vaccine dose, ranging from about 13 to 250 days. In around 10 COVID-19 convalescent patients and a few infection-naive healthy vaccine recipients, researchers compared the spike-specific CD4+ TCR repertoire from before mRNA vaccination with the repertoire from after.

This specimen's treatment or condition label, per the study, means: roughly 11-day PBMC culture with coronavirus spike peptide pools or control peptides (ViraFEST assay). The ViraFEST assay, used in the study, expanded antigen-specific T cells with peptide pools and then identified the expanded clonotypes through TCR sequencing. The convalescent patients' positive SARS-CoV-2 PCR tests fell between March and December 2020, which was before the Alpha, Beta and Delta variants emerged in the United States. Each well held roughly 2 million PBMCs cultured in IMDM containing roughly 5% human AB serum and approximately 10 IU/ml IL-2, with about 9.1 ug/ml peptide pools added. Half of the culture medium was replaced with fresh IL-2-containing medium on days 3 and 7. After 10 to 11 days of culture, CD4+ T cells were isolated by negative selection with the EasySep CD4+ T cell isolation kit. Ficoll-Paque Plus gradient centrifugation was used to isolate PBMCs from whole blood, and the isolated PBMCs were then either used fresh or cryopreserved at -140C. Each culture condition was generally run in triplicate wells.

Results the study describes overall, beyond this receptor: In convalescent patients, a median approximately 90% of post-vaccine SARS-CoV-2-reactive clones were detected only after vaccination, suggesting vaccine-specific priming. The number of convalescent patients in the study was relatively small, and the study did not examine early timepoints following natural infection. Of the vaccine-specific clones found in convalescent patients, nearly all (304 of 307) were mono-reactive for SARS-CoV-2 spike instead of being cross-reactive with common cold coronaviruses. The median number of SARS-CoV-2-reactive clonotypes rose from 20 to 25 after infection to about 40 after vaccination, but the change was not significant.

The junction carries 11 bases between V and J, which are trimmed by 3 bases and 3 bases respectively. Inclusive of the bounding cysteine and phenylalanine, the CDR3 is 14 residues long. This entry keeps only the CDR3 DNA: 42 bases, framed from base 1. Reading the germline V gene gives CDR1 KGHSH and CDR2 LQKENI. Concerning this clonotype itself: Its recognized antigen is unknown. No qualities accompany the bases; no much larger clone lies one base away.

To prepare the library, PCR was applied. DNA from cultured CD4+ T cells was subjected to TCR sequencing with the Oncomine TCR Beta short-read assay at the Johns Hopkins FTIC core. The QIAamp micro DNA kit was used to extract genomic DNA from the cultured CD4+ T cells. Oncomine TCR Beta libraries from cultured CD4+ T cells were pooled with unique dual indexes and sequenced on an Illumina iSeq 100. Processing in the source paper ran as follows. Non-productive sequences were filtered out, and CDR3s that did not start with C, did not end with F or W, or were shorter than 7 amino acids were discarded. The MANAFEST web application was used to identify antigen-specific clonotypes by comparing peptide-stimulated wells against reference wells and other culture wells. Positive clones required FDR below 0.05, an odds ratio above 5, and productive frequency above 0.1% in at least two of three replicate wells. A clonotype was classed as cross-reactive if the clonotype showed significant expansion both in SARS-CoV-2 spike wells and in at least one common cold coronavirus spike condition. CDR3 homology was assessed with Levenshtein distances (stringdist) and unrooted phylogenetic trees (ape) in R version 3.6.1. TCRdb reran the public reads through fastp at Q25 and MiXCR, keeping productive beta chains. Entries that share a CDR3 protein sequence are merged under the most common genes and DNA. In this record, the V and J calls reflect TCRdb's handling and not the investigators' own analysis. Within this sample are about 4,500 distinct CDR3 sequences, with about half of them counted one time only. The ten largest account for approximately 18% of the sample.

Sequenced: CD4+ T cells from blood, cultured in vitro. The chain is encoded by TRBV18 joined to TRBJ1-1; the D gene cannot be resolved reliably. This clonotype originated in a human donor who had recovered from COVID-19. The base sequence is TGTGCCAGCTCACCGAGCATGTGGGACACTGAAGCTTTCTTT. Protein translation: CASSPSMWDTEAFF.